This record covers a single TCR beta chain. Per the original methods: Reference gene primer amplification gave estimated nucleated cell counts. The assay was immunoSEQ multiplex PCR, and TCRdb's table has in-frame clones only and misses some. V and J calls and clone size are given by that table; D and trimming were obtained from the DNA. The sample has some 200,000 clones; about 78% are singletons. The CDR3 consists of 10 residues. This specimen comes from a study of blood T cell repertoires in COVID-19. About the research overall: Samples taken during acute and convalescent COVID-19 were collected in the United States, Italy and Spain. PBMCs, B-cell-depleted T cells, or T cells provided the cDNA or gDNA that made up the material.

This receptor was identified in a woman between 50 and 59 years old with active or convalescent COVID-19. Sequencing input: peripheral blood. V usage is TRBV21-1 and J usage is TRBJ1-6. TRBV21-1 is labeled a pseudogene. The CDR3, as DNA: TGTGCCACCGCCGGGACACCCCTCCACTTT. It specifies CATAGTPLHF.